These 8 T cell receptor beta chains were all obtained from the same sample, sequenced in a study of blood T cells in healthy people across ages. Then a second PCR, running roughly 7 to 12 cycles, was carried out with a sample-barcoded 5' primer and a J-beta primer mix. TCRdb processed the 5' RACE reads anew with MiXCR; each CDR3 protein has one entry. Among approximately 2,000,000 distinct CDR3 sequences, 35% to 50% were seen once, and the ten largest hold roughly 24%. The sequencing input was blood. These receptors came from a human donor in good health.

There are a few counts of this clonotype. This CDR3 reads CASRRLAGATNEQFF. The DNA for the CDR3 is TGTGCCAGCAGAAGACTAGCGGGGGCCACCAATGAGCAGTTCTTC. The chain joins TRBV6-2 or TRBV6-3 to TRBJ2-1; 12 positions match TRBD2. The CDR3 consists of 15 residues. Losses at the gene ends were 6 bases for V and 6 bases for J; bases not matched to a gene: 6. In germline, CDR1 is MNHEY, CDR2 SVGEGT.

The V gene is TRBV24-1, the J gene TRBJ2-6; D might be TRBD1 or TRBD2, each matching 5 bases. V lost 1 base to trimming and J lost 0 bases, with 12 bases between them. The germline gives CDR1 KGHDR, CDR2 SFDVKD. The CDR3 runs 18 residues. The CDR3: CATSDFRLGTSGANVLTF. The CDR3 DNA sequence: TGTGCCACCAGTGATTTTCGGCTGGGGACCTCTGGGGCCAACGTCCTGACTTTC.

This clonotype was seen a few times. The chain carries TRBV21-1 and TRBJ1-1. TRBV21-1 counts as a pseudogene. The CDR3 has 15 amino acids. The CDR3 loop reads CASSTPVEVNTEAFF. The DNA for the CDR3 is TGTGCCAGCAGCACACCAGTCGAAGTGAACACTGAAGCTTTCTTT.

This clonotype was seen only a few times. Written as DNA, the CDR3 is TGTGCCAGCAGTTTAATGGGAGTTGGCTACACCTTC. This encodes CASSLMGVGYTF. The genes are TRBV12-3 or TRBV12-4 and TRBJ1-2; D not resolved. Trimming cost V 2 bases and J 7 bases, with 8 bases left between them. There are 12 residues in the CDR3.

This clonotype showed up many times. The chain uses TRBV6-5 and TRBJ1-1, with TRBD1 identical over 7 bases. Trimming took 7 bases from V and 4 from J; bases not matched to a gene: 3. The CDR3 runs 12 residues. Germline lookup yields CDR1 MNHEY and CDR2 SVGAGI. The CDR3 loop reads CASIRQGTEAFF. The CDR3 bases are TGTGCCAGCATCCGACAGGGCACTGAAGCTTTCTTT.

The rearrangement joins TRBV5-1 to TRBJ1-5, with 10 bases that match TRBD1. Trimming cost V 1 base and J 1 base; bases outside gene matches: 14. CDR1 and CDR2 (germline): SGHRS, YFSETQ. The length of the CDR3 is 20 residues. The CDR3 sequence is CASSLQGRGTGVLSNQPQHF. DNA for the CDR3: TGCGCCAGCAGCTTGCAAGGGAGAGGGACAGGGGTTTTGAGCAATCAGCCCCAGCATTTT. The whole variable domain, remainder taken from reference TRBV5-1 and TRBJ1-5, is KAGVTQTPRYLIKTRGQQVTLSCSPISGHRSVSWYQQTPGQGLQFLFEYFSETQRNKGNFPGRFSGRQFSNSRSEMNVSTLELGDSALYLCASSLQGRGTGVLSNQPQHFGDGTRLSIL.

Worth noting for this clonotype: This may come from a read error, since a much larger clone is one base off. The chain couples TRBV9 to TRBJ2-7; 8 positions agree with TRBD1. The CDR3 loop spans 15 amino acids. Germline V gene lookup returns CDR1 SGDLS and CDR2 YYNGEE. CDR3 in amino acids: CTSSVGQGKSYEQYF. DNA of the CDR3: TGTACCAGCAGCGTCGGACAGGGAAAATCCTACGAGCAGTACTTC.

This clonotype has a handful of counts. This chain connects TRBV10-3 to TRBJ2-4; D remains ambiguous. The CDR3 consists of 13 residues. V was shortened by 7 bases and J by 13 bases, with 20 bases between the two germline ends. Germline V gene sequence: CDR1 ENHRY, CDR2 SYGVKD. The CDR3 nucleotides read TGTGCCATCAATCTGGGTGAGACCTACAAGCAGTACTTC. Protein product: CAINLGETYKQYF.